Below, one TCR beta chain is given with its context. 5'RACE template switching generated TCR cDNA, adding a universal primer site and UMIs. TCRdb redid the calling of the 5' RACE reads with MiXCR, one entry per CDR3 protein. The table has hundreds of thousands of distinct CDR3 sequences, approximately 21% seen once. This entry belongs to a study of T cells after yellow fever vaccination. The CDR3 totals 13 residues. Trimming removed 2 bases at V and 7 bases at J, with 9 bases between. Per germline, CDR1 DFQATT and CDR2 SNEGSKA (reference sequence). The chain is built from TRBV20-1 and TRBJ1-6; D is unresolved. This sequence originates from a man aged 25-40 years who received the YFV17D yellow fever vaccine. Here the sequenced sample was PBMCs, taken 15 days after the yellow fever booster vaccination. Written as DNA, the CDR3 is TGCAGTGCTAGACTGTCCGGGAATTCACCCCTCCACTTT. Protein: CSARLSGNSPLHF.